These T cell receptor beta chains were read from a single sample in a study of shared clonotypes between healthy human individuals. Assay: immunoSEQ multiplex PCR; the TCRdb copy retains only in-frame clones and omits some. The sample carries some 1,600,000 clones, roughly 98% recorded once. Sequences were obtained from naive CD4+ T cells sorted from blood. All receptors derive from a man aged 25 to 45 in good health. Each CDR3 is given with its conserved first and last residue. The D gene is left open where the match is weak. Not all rows give a size; the values are once, few, many and, for expanded clones, a class.

size	D	V	J	CDR3	DNA
NA	NA	TRBV5-5	TRBJ1-1	CASSLDPPGDTEAFF	TGTGCCAGCAGCTTGGACCCCCCGGGGGACACTGAAGCTTTCTTT
NA	TRBD2	TRBV7-6	TRBJ2-2	CASSMGLAGSGELFF	TGTGCCAGCAGCATGGGACTAGCGGGGTCCGGGGAGCTGTTTTTT
NA	NA	TRBV5-4	TRBJ1-4	CASSLAGGRGLSEKLFF	TGTGCCAGCAGCTTGGCCGGCGGCCGGGGGCTGAGTGAAAAACTGTTTTTT
NA	NA	TRBV2	TRBJ2-3	CASSEVGATDTQYF	TGTGCCAGCAGTGAAGTGGGGGCAACAGATACGCAGTATTTT
NA	NA	TRBV28	TRBJ2-7	CASSPIVGLNPYEQYF	TGTGCCAGCAGCCCCATTGTGGGCCTGAACCCCTACGAGCAGTACTTC
NA	NA	TRBV5-4	TRBJ2-5	CASSSTGSGETQYF	TGTGCCAGCAGCTCAACAGGGAGCGGAGAGACCCAGTACTTC
once	NA	TRBV20-1	TRBJ2-1	CSEASINEQFF	TGCAGTGAGGCTAGCATTAATGAGCAGTTCTTC
NA	NA	TRBV7-3	TRBJ2-5	CASSPSGWETQYF	TGTGCCAGCAGCCCCAGTGGGTGGGAGACCCAGTACTTC
NA	NA	TRBV14	TRBJ2-2	CASSRLDRTGELFF	TGTGCCAGCAGCCGACTGGACCGCACCGGGGAGCTGTTTTTT
NA	NA	TRBV5-1	TRBJ2-3	CASTARVADTQYF	TGCGCCAGCACCGCTCGAGTGGCAGATACGCAGTATTTT
NA	NA	TRBV2	TRBJ2-1	CASRRLGYNEQFF	TGTGCCAGCCGGCGGCTCGGGTACAATGAGCAGTTCTTC
NA	TRBD1	TRBV6-5	TRBJ1-1	CASRGQDTEAFF	TGTGCCAGCAGGGGACAGGACACTGAAGCTTTCTTT
NA	NA	TRBV2	TRBJ2-7	CASSASTGIGHEQYF	TGTGCCAGCAGTGCCTCCACAGGGATCGGTCACGAGCAGTACTTC
NA	NA	TRBV5-1	TRBJ1-5	CASSPGRNQPQHF	TGCGCCAGCAGTCCAGGGCGCAATCAGCCCCAGCATTTT
NA	NA	TRBV7-2	TRBJ2-7	CASSHSGTAIEQYF	TGTGCCAGCAGCCACTCCGGGACGGCGATCGAGCAGTACTTC
NA	NA	TRBV28	TRBJ2-7	CASSPPGSHEQYF	TGTGCCAGCAGCCCCCCGGGATCCCACGAGCAGTACTTC
NA	TRBD2	TRBV18	TRBJ2-3	CASSPSRLAGGTDTQYF	TGTGCCAGCTCACCATCCCGACTAGCGGGCGGCACAGATACGCAGTATTTT
NA	NA	TRBV6-4	TRBJ1-5	CASRRGQVNQPQHF	TGTGCCAGCAGGAGAGGACAAGTCAATCAGCCCCAGCATTTT
once	TRBD1	TRBV28	TRBJ1-5	CASTPDRVRPQHF	TGTGCCAGCACCCCGGACAGGGTGCGGCCCCAGCATTTT
NA	NA	TRBV18	TRBJ2-7	CASSPNSLYEQYF	TGTGCCAGCTCACCAAACAGTCTCTACGAGCAGTACTTC
NA	TRBD1	TRBV6-1	TRBJ2-7	CASSASGTGYEQYF	TGTGCCAGCAGTGCTTCCGGGACAGGGTACGAGCAGTACTTC
NA	NA	TRBV7-2	TRBJ2-7	CASSLRQRSYEQYF	TGTGCCAGCAGCTTACGACAGCGCTCCTACGAGCAGTACTTC
NA	NA	TRBV4-3	TRBJ2-7	CASSLLLGAYEQYF	TGCGCCAGCAGCCTCTTACTAGGGGCCTACGAGCAGTACTTC
NA	NA	TRBV18	TRBJ1-4	CASSPPSASTNEKLFF	TGTGCCAGCTCACCCCCCAGTGCCTCAACTAATGAAAAACTGTTTTTT
NA	NA	TRBV6-5	TRBJ2-7	CASKTTVPSYEQYF	TGTGCCAGCAAGACGACAGTACCGTCCTACGAGCAGTACTTC
NA	TRBD2	TRBV5-5	TRBJ2-1	CASNGLADNEQFF	TGTGCCAGCAACGGACTAGCTGATAATGAGCAGTTCTTC
NA	NA	TRBV4-3	TRBJ1-3	CASSQDLQVANTIYF	TGCGCCAGCAGCCAAGATTTACAGGTTGCAAACACCATATATTTT
once	NA	TRBV7-2	TRBJ1-1	CASEPLTVNTEAFF	TGTGCCAGCGAACCATTGACAGTCAACACTGAAGCTTTCTTT
NA	NA	TRBV14	TRBJ1-2	CASSHLHLGRVEDGYTF	TGTGCCAGCAGCCACCTCCACCTCGGGAGGGTTGAGGATGGCTACACCTTC
NA	NA	TRBV7-2	TRBJ1-5	CASSKTPGRDARQPQHF	TGTGCCAGCAGCAAAACCCCCGGCAGGGATGCACGTCAGCCCCAGCATTTT
NA	NA	TRBV10-3	TRBJ2-2	CAINGGTNTGELFF	TGTGCCATCAATGGGGGGACGAACACCGGGGAGCTGTTTTTT
NA	TRBD2	TRBV7-9	TRBJ2-5	CASSSRQAWTSTQETQYF	TGTGCCAGCAGCTCCCGACAGGCCTGGACTAGCACCCAAGAGACCCAGTACTTC
NA	NA	TRBV27	TRBJ2-2	CASRGSRQGTGELFF	TGTGCCAGCAGGGGGTCTCGCCAAGGCACCGGGGAGCTGTTTTTT
NA	NA	TRBV9	TRBJ2-7	CASSRTESYEQYF	TGTGCCAGCAGCAGGACAGAGAGCTACGAGCAGTACTTC
NA	NA	TRBV28	TRBJ1-5	CASSLITESDQPQHF	TGTGCCAGCAGTTTAATTACGGAATCCGATCAGCCCCAGCATTTT
NA	TRBD1	TRBV6-1	TRBJ2-5	CASKGQGAVGETQYF	TGTGCCAGCAAGGGACAGGGGGCGGTCGGAGAGACCCAGTACTTC
NA	NA	TRBV9	TRBJ1-5	CASSGIDGQPQHF	TGTGCCAGCAGCGGTATCGATGGACAGCCCCAGCATTTT
NA	NA	TRBV5-1	TRBJ1-2	CASSSEGNYGYTF	TGCGCCAGCAGCTCGGAGGGGAACTATGGCTACACCTTC
NA	NA	TRBV14	TRBJ2-2	CASSHKGLVSGELFF	TGTGCCAGCAGCCACAAGGGGTTGGTTTCCGGGGAGCTGTTTTTT
once	NA	TRBV9	TRBJ2-3	CASSVEGRRTQYF	TGTGCCAGCAGCGTAGAAGGGAGACGGACGCAGTATTTT
NA	TRBD1	TRBV18	TRBJ1-4	CASSRTGGNEKLFF	TGTGCCAGCTCACGGACAGGGGGGAATGAAAAACTGTTTTTT
NA	NA	TRBV18	TRBJ2-5	CASSPKGPGRFQETQYF	TGTGCCAGCTCACCAAAAGGCCCAGGGCGATTCCAAGAGACCCAGTACTTC
NA	NA	TRBV7-8	TRBJ2-2	CASSRGNTGELFF	TGTGCCAGCAGTCGGGGGAACACCGGGGAGCTGTTTTTT
NA	TRBD2	TRBV5-1	TRBJ2-1	CASSPGGIVNLNEQFF	TGCGCCAGTTCTCCGGGGGGTATTGTCAACCTCAATGAGCAGTTCTTC
few	NA	TRBV18	TRBJ2-3	CASSPADTQYF	TGTGCCAGCTCACCCGCAGATACGCAGTATTTT
NA	NA	TRBV5-1	TRBJ2-1	CASSLVPVGNEQFF	TGCGCCAGCAGCTTGGTGCCAGTGGGCAATGAGCAGTTCTTC
NA	NA	TRBV28	TRBJ1-5	CASSTGNQPQHF	TGTGCCAGCAGCACCGGTAATCAGCCCCAGCATTTT